This T cell receptor (beta chain) derives from a study of T and B cells in COVID-19 patients. About the study: Blood was sampled from COVID-19 patients who were either actively infected or recovered. Recovered patients mostly had mild to moderate COVID-19 managed as outpatients. Regarding the study as a whole: No sequencing was yet done of CD4+, regulatory or CD8+ subsets, or of SARS-CoV-2-responsive or tetramer+ sorted cells.

This clonotype was observed a handful of times. Its antigen is unknown. BIOMED2 TRB-A/B primer pools were used in multiplex TRB PCR. TCRdb re-derived calls from the multiplex PCR reads in MiXCR, one entry per CDR3 protein. The sample shows roughly 11,000 distinct CDR3 sequences, nearly 30% of them seen only once. Germline assignment: CDR1 SGHAT and CDR2 FQDESV (reference sequence). This CDR3 has 17 residues. V lost 5 bases to trimming and J lost 2 bases; unmatched junction nucleotides: 10. TRB was amplified from approximately 250-480 ng of blood genomic DNA. This sequence originates from a human donor who had recovered from COVID-19. J is TRBJ2-3 and V is TRBV11-1; 10 nucleotides match TRBD2. The sequenced sample was blood. The CDR3 nucleotides are TGTGCCAGCAGCCTAAAAAGGACTAGCGGCTACACAGATACGCAGTATTTT. It yields the protein CASSLKRTSGYTDTQYF.